This TCR beta chain was observed in a study of CD8 T cells in ankylosing spondylitis. General study results and limits: For ankylosing spondylitis blood, a TCR beta motif of fewer than 10 highly homologous variants appeared characteristic. Peripheral blood held disease-linked clones only at relatively low frequency, and these were CD8+. Reported data indicate significant enrichment of disease-linked clones within matched ankylosing spondylitis synovial fluid.

Making use of molecular barcodes, quantitative 5'-RACE generated TCR beta libraries. TCRdb recomputed calls from the 5' RACE reads with MiXCR, one row per CDR3 protein. Of about 250,000 distinct CDR3 sequences in the sample, approximately 20% were seen once. V was pared by 1 base and J by 7 bases, with 4 bases of the junction left unmatched. The CDR3 is 14 residues long. The germline gives CDR1 MGHRA, CDR2 YSYEKL. As for this clonotype: What it binds is unknown.

The chain carries TRBV4-1 and TRBJ2-7, with TRBD2 matching 10 bases. The sequencing input was blood, either unsorted or a sorted T cell fraction (not recorded which). This receptor was taken from a male donor with ankylosing spondylitis or in good health (not recorded which). CDR3 residues: CASSQGTSGLEQYF. The CDR3 DNA is TGCGCCAGCAGCCAAGGGACTAGCGGCTTAGAGCAGTACTTC.